These 24 T cell receptor beta chains were sequenced from one sample in a study of CD8 T cells in ankylosing spondylitis. Whole-study findings and limits: Apparently characteristic of ankylosing spondylitis blood was a TCR beta motif (under ten highly homologous variants).

TCRdb re-called the 5' RACE reads through MiXCR, storing one row per CDR3 protein. Among about 750,000 distinct CDR3 sequences listed, 15% to 20% were seen once. These receptors lack a known antigen. Material: blood, either unsorted or a sorted T cell fraction (not recorded which). These receptors came from a male donor with ankylosing spondylitis.

This clonotype appeared a few times. The chain employs TRBV6-1 and TRBJ1-3; TRBD1 matches at 7 bases. The CDR3 has 15 residues. CDR1 and CDR2 from the germline V gene are MNHNS and SASEGT. With 7 bases clipped from V and 0 bases from J, the junction kept 6 bases outside the gene matches. The CDR3 spells CASTNGQASGNTIYF. The CDR3 DNA is TGTGCCAGCACCAATGGACAGGCCTCTGGAAACACCATATATTTT.

This clonotype was seen more than once but under ten times. For the CDR3, the DNA is TGCGCCAGCAGCCAGGACAGGGGGCACTTGGTCAATCAGCCCCAGCATTTT. It encodes CASSQDRGHLVNQPQHF. The gene calls are TRBV4-1 and TRBJ1-5; 11 positions agree with TRBD1. Unmatched junction bases numbered 7, after V lost 3 bases and J lost 3 bases. Germline CDR1 reads MGHRA; CDR2 reads YSYEKL. The CDR3 is made up of 17 amino acids.

This clonotype was observed a few times. The chain uses TRBV6-4 and TRBJ2-2, with 8 bases matching TRBD2. V shed 5 bases, J shed 4 bases, and the junction held 6 bases outside the gene matches. The V gene's germline CDR1 is MRHNA and CDR2 SNTAGT. The CDR3 contains 15 residues. This CDR3 is CASSLTSGGTGELFF. In DNA, the CDR3 is TGTGCCAGCAGTCTGACCAGCGGGGGCACCGGGGAGCTGTTTTTT.

The chain links TRBV28 to TRBJ2-7; 12 bases fit TRBD2. Trimming cost V 4 bases and J 6 bases; bases outside gene matches: 10. This CDR3 is built from 16 residues. Germline CDR1 reads MDHEN; CDR2 reads SYDVKM. The CDR3 region has the DNA TGTGCCAGCAGTTCCGGGACTAGCGGGTTCTCGTTCGAGCAGTACTTC. This gives the protein CASSSGTSGFSFEQYF.

The chain employs TRBV9 and TRBJ2-5; either TRBD1 or TRBD2 may supply D (5 bases each). CDR1 is SGDLS, CDR2 YYNGEE, per germline. CDR3 length: 15 amino acids. The V end lost 0 bases, the J end lost 5 bases, and 14 bases lay between the germline ends. This CDR3 is CASSVGAGSWETQYF. The DNA of the CDR3 is TGTGCCAGCAGCGTAGGCGCAGGGAGTTGGGAGACCCAGTACTTC.

There are a few counts of this clonotype. The chain links TRBV20-1 to TRBJ2-1, with 9 bases aligning to TRBD2. V trimming: 6 bases; J trimming: 8 bases; junction bases outside the gene matches: 8. Germline loops: CDR1 DFQATT, CDR2 SNEGSKA (reference sequence). The CDR3 is 13 residues long. The CDR3 DNA sequence: TGCAGTGCCCCTCTCCGCGGGAGGGATGAGCAGTTCTTC. This sequence encodes CSAPLRGRDEQFF.

The chain is built from TRBV29-1 and TRBJ2-7; D uncertain. V was cut by 4 bases and J by 2 bases, with 15 bases left in between. Per germline, CDR1 SQVTM and CDR2 ANQGSEA. This CDR3 is built from 14 residues. CDR3 sequence (DNA): TGCAGCGTTGTCGAAGCGAGCAAAACCTACGAGCAGTACTTC. Protein product: CSVVEASKTYEQYF.

Ten or more counts support this clonotype. V is TRBV4-1 and J is TRBJ1-1; no clear D. V lost 6 bases and J 3 bases, leaving 11 bases between the germline ends. The CDR3 extends over 13 amino acids. Germline assignment: CDR1 MGHRA and CDR2 YSYEKL. CDR3 amino acids: CASSPGGDTEAFF. CDR3 DNA: TGCGCCAGCAGTCCGGGTGGGGACACTGAAGCTTTCTTT.

This clonotype was seen more than once but under ten times. J is TRBJ1-2 and V is TRBV12-3 or TRBV12-4; D not resolved. Trimming removed 2 bases at V and 8 bases at J, with 12 bases between. The length of the CDR3 is 13 residues. The chain's CDR3 is CASSLPGTGGYTF. Here the CDR3 DNA reads TGTGCCAGCAGTTTACCCGGTACCGGCGGCTACACCTTC.

The chain carries TRBV4-1 and TRBJ2-7, with D unclear. Trimming pared 0 bases from V and 6 bases from J, leaving 9 bases between. The CDR3 length is 13 residues. CDR1 and CDR2 from the germline V gene are MGHRA and YSYEKL. The chain's CDR3 is CASSQDKGFEQYF. For the CDR3, the DNA is TGCGCCAGCAGCCAAGATAAAGGTTTCGAGCAGTACTTC.

This clonotype was seen only a few times. The V and J genes are TRBV19 and TRBJ2-1; 7 bases agree with TRBD1. The germline CDR1 and CDR2 sequences are LNHDA and SQIVND (reference sequence). Unmatched junction bases numbered 14, after V lost 4 bases and J lost 5 bases. This CDR3 is built from 17 residues. CDR3: CASSKHKPGTEDNEQFF. CDR3 DNA sequence: TGTGCCAGTAGTAAACATAAACCGGGGACAGAAGACAATGAGCAGTTCTTC. Complete variable domain (other parts from reference TRBV19 and TRBJ2-1): DGGITQSPKYLFRKEGQNVTLSCEQNLNHDAMYWYRQDPGQGLRLIYYSQIVNDFQKGDIAEGYSVSREKKESFPLTVTSAQKNPTAFYLCASSKHKPGTEDNEQFFGPGTRLTVL.

J is TRBJ2-1 and V is TRBV7-9; D might be TRBD1 (5 bases). Trimming removed 5 bases at V and 10 bases at J, with 15 bases between. The germline V gene has CDR1 SEHNR and CDR2 FQNEAQ (reference sequence). The CDR3 has 13 amino acids. Here the CDR3 DNA reads TGTGCCAGCAGCCAGGGAAACGAAGGGGAGCAGTTCTTC. Protein sequence: CASSQGNEGEQFF.

V is TRBV7-8 and J is TRBJ1-1, with no clear D. The germline gives CDR1 SGHVS, CDR2 FQNEAQ. The CDR3 loop spans 14 amino acids. Trimming stripped 3 bases from V and 4 bases from J, with 12 bases between. CDR3 sequence: CASSFGKLGTEAFF. Written as DNA, the CDR3 is TGTGCCAGCAGCTTTGGGAAGTTAGGCACTGAAGCTTTCTTT.

The chain combines TRBV12-3 or TRBV12-4 with TRBJ2-1; D is undetermined. V was trimmed by 6 bases and J by 10 bases, leaving 16 bases between them. This CDR3 has 13 residues. The CDR3 DNA is TGTGCCAGCAGACGAACCGCGGAATTGGAGCAGTTCTTC. This encodes CASRRTAELEQFF.

The rearrangement joins TRBV12-3 or TRBV12-4 to TRBJ2-1; TRBD2 is a possible D gene (6 bases). The CDR3 has 14 amino acids. Trimming took off 3 bases at V and 5 bases at J, with 11 bases between the two ends. CDR3 residues: CASSFGGPNNEQFF. The CDR3, as DNA: TGTGCCAGCAGTTTCGGGGGACCCAACAATGAGCAGTTCTTC.

The chain employs TRBV20-1 and TRBJ1-1; weak D call: TRBD1 (5 bases). CDR1 is DFQATT and CDR2 is SNEGSKA in the germline V gene (reference sequence). CDR3 length equals 11 residues. The V end was cut by 6 bases, the J end by 4 bases, with 9 bases between. CDR3 loop: CSAPGGTEAFF. CDR3 DNA: TGCAGTGCCCCCGGGGGCACTGAAGCTTTCTTT.

The chain links TRBV12-3 or TRBV12-4 to TRBJ2-5, with TRBD2 matching 7 bases. The CDR3 runs 14 residues. The V and J ends lost 3 bases and 5 bases, in that order; junction bases with no gene match: 6. This CDR3 reads CASSLGSGEETQYF. CDR3 DNA sequence: TGTGCCAGCAGTTTGGGAAGCGGGGAGGAGACCCAGTACTTC.

The genes are TRBV18 and TRBJ2-3, with D uncertain. Germline lookup yields CDR1 KGHSH and CDR2 LQKENI. Between the trimmed V and J ends, which lost 0 bases and 1 base, there was a span of 5 bases. CDR3 length: 14 amino acids. CDR3 loop: CASSPPVRTDTQYF. DNA of the CDR3: TGTGCCAGCTCACCACCGGTTCGCACAGATACGCAGTATTTT.

The chain employs TRBV12-3 or TRBV12-4 and TRBJ2-5, with 7 bases lining up with TRBD2. V gave up 3 bases and J gave up 5 bases; unmatched junction bases: 9. The CDR3 covers 15 residues. CDR3 DNA: TGTGCCAGCAGTTTGGGGGAGGGGCCCGGGGAGACCCAGTACTTC. It translates to CASSLGEGPGETQYF.

The chain recombines TRBV10-3 with TRBJ2-7, with no clear D. Per the germline V gene, CDR1 is ENHRY and CDR2 is SYGVKD. This CDR3 region has 13 residues. Trimming removed 10 bases at V and 2 bases at J, with 15 bases between. The DNA of the CDR3 is TGTGCCACCACAGACACGATGGCCTACGAGCAGTACTTC. It translates to CATTDTMAYEQYF.

This chain connects TRBV19 to TRBJ1-2, with 7 bases lining up with TRBD1. The V gene's germline CDR1 is LNHDA and CDR2 SQIVND (reference sequence). J gave up 4 bases and V 7 bases, and 6 bases lay outside the gene matches. The CDR3 totals 13 residues. The CDR3: CASNPGTVYGYTF. CDR3 bases: TGTGCCAGTAACCCCGGGACAGTCTATGGCTACACCTTC.

This clonotype has just a few counts. The genes are TRBV5-1 and TRBJ2-5; 13 bases agree with TRBD2. The germline V gene has CDR1 SGHRS and CDR2 YFSETQ. J was trimmed by 0 bases and V by 4 bases; bases with no gene match: 6. The CDR3 is made up of 17 amino acids. The CDR3: CASSPGLAGAYQETQYF. In nucleotides, the CDR3 is TGCGCCAGCAGCCCAGGACTAGCGGGGGCGTACCAAGAGACCCAGTACTTC.

This chain joins TRBV27 and TRBJ1-3; 9 bases fit TRBD1. J gave up 0 bases and V 5 bases, and 8 bases lay outside the gene matches. The germline V gene encodes CDR1 MNHEY and CDR2 SMNVEV (reference sequence). The CDR3 is made up of 17 amino acids. The CDR3 coding sequence is TGTGCCAGCAGTCCGCACGACAGGGGGTTCTCTGGAAACACCATATATTTT. Protein sequence: CASSPHDRGFSGNTIYF.

The chain carries TRBV29-1 and TRBJ2-7; 9 nucleotides line up with TRBD1. V lost 4 bases to trimming and J lost 6 bases; unmatched junction nucleotides: 13. The germline V gene has CDR1 SQVTM and CDR2 ANQGSEA. The CDR3 runs 15 residues. The CDR3 region has the DNA TGCAGCGTTGTAGCCCCCGGGACAGGGCCCAGCGAGCAGTACTTC. It specifies CSVVAPGTGPSEQYF.